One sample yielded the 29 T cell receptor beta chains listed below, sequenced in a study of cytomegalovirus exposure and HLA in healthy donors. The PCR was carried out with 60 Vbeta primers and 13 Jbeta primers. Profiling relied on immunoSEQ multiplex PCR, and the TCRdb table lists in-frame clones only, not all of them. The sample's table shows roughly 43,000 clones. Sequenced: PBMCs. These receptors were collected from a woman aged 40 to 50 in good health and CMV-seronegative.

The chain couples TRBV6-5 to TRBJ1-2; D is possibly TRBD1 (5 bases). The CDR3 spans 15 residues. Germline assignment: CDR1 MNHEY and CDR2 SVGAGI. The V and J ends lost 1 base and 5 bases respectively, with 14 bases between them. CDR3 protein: CASSYYRQGPYGYTF. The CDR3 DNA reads TGTGCCAGCAGTTACTACCGGCAGGGCCCATATGGCTACACCTTC.

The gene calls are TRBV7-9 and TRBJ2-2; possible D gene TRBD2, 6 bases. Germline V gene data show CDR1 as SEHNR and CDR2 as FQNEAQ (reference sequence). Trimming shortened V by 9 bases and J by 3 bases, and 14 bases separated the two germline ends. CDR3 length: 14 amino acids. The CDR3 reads CASWSGADTGELFF. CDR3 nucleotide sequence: TGTGCCAGTTGGTCGGGAGCAGACACCGGGGAGCTGTTTTTT.

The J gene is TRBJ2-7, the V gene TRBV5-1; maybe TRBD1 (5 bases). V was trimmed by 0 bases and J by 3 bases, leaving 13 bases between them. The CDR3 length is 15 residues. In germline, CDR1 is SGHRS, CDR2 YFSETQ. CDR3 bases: TGCGCCAGCAGCTTGGTGGCAGGGCCGGGCTACGAGCAGTACTTC. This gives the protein CASSLVAGPGYEQYF.

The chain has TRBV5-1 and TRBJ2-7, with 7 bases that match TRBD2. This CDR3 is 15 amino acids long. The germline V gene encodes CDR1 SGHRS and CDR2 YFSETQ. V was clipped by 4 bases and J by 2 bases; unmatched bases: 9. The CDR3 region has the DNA TGCGCCAGCAGCCCGGGGGGTAGCGGTACCTACGAGCAGTACTTC. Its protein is CASSPGGSGTYEQYF.

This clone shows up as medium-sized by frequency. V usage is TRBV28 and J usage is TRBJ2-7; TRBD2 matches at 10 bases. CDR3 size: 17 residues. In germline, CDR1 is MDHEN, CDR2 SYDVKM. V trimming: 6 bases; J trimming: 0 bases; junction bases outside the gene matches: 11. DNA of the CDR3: TGTGCCAGCAGCCTCAGGACTAGCGGCGTTAGCTCCTACGAGCAGTACTTC. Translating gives CASSLRTSGVSSYEQYF.

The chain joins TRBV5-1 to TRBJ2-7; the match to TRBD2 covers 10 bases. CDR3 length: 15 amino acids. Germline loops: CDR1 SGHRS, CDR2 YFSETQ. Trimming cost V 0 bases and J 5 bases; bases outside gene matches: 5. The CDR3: CASSLAASGSHEQYF. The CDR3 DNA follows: TGCGCCAGCAGCTTGGCGGCTAGCGGGAGTCACGAGCAGTACTTC.

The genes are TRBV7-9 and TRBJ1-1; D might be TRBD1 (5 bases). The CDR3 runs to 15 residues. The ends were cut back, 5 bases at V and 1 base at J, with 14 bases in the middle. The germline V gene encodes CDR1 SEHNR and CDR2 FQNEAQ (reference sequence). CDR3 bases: TGTGCCAGCAGCCCAGGGAGGGGCCCGAACACTGAAGCTTTCTTT. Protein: CASSPGRGPNTEAFF.

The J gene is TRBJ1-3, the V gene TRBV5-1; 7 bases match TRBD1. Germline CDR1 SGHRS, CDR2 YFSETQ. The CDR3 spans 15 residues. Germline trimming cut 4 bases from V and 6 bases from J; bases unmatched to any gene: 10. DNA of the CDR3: TGCGCCAGCAGCGAGGGGGCAGGGGATATAAACACCATATATTTT. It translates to CASSEGAGDINTIYF.

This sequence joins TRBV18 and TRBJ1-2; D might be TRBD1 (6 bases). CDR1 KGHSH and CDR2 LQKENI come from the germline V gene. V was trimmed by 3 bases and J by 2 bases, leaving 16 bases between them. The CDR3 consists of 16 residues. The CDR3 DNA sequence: TGTGCCAGCTCACCCGCGGCGGGGGCAGGGAACTATGGCTACACCTTC. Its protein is CASSPAAGAGNYGYTF.

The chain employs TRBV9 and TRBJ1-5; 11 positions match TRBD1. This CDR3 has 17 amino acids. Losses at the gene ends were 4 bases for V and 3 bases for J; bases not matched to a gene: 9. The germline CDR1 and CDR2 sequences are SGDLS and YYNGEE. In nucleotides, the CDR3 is TGTGCCAGCAGCCTAGACCCGGGACAGGGGGACAATCAGCCCCAGCATTTT. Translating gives CASSLDPGQGDNQPQHF. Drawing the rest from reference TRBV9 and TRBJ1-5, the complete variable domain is DSGVTQTPKHLITATGQRVTLRCSPRSGDLSVYWYQQSLDQGLQFLIQYYNGEERAKGNILERFSAQQFPDLHSELNLSSLELGDSALYFCASSLDPGQGDNQPQHFGDGTRLSIL.

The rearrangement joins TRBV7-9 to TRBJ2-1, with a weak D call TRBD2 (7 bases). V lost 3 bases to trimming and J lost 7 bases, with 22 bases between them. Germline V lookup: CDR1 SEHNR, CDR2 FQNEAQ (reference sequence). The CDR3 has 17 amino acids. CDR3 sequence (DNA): TGTGCCAGCAGCTTGGGGGCGGCGGGAGTCCGGGCAAATGAGCAGTTCTTC. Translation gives CASSLGAAGVRANEQFF.

CDR3 bases: TGTGCCAGCAGTTTGAACCTCGGGTCGGGACTGATCAATGAAAAACTGTTTTTT. Translating it yields CASSLNLGSGLINEKLFF. The chain is built from TRBV28 and TRBJ1-4; TRBD1 is a possible D gene (5 bases). CDR1 and CDR2 (germline): MDHEN, SYDVKM. V lost 3 bases to trimming and J lost 5 bases, with 22 bases between them. The CDR3 totals 18 residues.

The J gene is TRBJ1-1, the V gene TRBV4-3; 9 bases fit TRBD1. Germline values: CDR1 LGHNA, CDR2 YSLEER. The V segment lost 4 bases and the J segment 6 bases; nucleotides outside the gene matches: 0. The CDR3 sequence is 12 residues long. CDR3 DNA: TGCGCCAGCAGCCGGGACAGGGCTGAAGCTTTCTTT. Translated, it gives CASSRDRAEAFF.

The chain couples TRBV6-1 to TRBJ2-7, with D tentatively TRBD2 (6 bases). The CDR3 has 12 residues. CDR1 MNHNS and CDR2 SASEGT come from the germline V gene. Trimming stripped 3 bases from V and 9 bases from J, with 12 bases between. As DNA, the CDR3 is TGTGCCAGCAGTGAGACTAGTACTTTGCAGTACTTC. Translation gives CASSETSTLQYF.

The CDR3 protein is CASSTPLTRNTEAFF. The CDR3 coding sequence is TGTGCCAGTAGTACCCCTCTTACACGGAACACTGAAGCTTTCTTT. V usage is TRBV19 and J usage is TRBJ1-1; D is ambiguous. The V gene's germline CDR1 is LNHDA and CDR2 SQIVND (reference sequence). V was cut by 4 bases and J by 1 base, with 13 bases left in between. CDR3 length: 15 amino acids.

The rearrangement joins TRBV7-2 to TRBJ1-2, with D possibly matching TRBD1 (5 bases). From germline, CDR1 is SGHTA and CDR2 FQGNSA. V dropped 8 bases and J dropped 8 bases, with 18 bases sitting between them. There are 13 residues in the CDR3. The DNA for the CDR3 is TGTGCCAGCCGTAGCAGGGCCGTTTTCGGCTACACCTTC. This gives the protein CASRSRAVFGYTF.

This CDR3 is CASSLNTGGNTF. The DNA of the CDR3 is TGTGCCAGCAGCTTAAATACAGGGGGGAACACCTTC. The V call is TRBV7-2, the J call TRBJ1-2; the match to TRBD1 covers 8 bases. Germline lookup yields CDR1 SGHTA and CDR2 FQGNSA. V was clipped by 2 bases and J by 12 bases; unmatched bases: 5. The CDR3 length is 12 residues.

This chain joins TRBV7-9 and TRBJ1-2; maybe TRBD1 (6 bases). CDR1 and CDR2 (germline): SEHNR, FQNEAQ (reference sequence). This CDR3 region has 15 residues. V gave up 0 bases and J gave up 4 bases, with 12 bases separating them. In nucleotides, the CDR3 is TGTGCCAGCAGCTTAGCAGGGGGAGGGTTCTATGGCTACACCTTC. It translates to CASSLAGGGFYGYTF.

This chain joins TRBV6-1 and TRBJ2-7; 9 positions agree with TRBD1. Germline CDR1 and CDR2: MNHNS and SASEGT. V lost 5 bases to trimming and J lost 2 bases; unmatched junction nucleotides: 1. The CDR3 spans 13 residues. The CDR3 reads CASSRDRAYEQYF. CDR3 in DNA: TGTGCCAGCAGTCGGGACAGGGCCTACGAGCAGTACTTC.

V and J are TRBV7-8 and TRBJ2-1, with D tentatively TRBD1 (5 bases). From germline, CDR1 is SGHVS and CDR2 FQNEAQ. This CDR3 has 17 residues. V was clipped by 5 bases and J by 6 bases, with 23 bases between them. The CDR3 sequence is CASSVPLRTSKGNEQFF. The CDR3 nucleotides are TGTGCCAGCAGCGTTCCCCTCAGGACATCGAAGGGCAATGAGCAGTTCTTC.

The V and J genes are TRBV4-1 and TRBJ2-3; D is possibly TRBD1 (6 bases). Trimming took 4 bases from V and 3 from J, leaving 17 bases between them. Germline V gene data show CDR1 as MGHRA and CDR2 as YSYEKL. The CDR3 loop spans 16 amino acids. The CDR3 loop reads CASSLQGVGATDTQYF. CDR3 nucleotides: TGCGCCAGCAGCCTACAGGGAGTGGGAGCGACAGATACGCAGTATTTT.

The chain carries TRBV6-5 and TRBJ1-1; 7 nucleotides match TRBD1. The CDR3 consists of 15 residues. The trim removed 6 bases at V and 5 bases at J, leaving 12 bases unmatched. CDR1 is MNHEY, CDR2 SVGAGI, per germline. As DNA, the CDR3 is TGTGCCAGCAGCCTCCTGACAGGGCGTCGGACTGAAGCTTTCTTT. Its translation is CASSLLTGRRTEAFF.

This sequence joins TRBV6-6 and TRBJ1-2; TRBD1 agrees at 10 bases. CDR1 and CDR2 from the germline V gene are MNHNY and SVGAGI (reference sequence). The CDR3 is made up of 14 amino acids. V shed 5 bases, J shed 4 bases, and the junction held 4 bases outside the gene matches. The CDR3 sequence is CASSRQGAGYGYTF. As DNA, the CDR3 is TGTGCCAGCAGTCGACAGGGGGCGGGCTATGGCTACACCTTC.

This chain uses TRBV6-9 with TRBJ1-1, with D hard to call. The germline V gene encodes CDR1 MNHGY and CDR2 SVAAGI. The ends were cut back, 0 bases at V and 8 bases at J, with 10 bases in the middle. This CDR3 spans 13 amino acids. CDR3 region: CASSYSKPPEAFF. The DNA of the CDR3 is TGTGCCAGCAGTTATTCGAAGCCCCCGGAAGCTTTCTTT.

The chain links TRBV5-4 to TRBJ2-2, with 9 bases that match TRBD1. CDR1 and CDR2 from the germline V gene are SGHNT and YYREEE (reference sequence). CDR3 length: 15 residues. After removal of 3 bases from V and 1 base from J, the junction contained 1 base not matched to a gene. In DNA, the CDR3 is TGTGCCAGCAGCTGGGGACAGGGGAACACCGGGGAGCTGTTTTTT. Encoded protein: CASSWGQGNTGELFF.

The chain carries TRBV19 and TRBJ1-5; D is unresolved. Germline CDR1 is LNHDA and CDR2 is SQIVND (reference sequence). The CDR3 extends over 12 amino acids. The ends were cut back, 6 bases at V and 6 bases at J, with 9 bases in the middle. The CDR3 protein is CASRKVAQPQHF. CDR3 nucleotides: TGTGCCAGTAGAAAGGTAGCTCAGCCCCAGCATTTT.

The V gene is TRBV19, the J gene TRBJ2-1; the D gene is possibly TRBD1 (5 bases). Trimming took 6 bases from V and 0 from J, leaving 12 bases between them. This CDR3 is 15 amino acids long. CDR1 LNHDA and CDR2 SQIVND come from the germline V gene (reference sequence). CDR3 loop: CASSPWGGSYNEQFF. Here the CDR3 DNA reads TGTGCCAGTAGCCCCTGGGGCGGCTCCTACAATGAGCAGTTCTTC.

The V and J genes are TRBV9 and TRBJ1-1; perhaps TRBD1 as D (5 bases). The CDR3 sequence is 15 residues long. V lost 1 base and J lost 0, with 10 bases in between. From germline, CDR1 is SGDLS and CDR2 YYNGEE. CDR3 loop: CASSVLEGMNTEAFF. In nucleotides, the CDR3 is TGTGCCAGCAGCGTATTGGAGGGGATGAACACTGAAGCTTTCTTT.

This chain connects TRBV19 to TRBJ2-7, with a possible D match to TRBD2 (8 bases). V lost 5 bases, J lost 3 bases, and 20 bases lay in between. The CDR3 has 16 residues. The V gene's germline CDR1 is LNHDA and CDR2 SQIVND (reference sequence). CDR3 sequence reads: CASSGPQGTSNYEQYF. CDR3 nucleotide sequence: TGTGCCAGTAGTGGACCACAGGGGACTAGTAACTACGAGCAGTACTTC.